The clone carrying this TCR beta chain was observed a few times. The antigen remains undetermined. The length of the CDR3 is 14 residues. V shed 4 bases and J 4 bases; nucleotides not matched to a gene: 5. Germline assignment: CDR1 SGHRS and CDR2 YFSETQ. A sample-barcoded 5' primer and a J-beta primer mix were used in a second PCR of roughly 6 to 12 cycles. One entry per CDR3 protein, called by TCRdb with MiXCR from the 5' RACE reads. The table lists roughly 1.6 million distinct CDR3 sequences, approximately 32% of them singletons. The record originates from a study of blood T cells in healthy people across ages. Study summary: Per every two T cells, about one barcoded beta molecule was captured by template switching.

Regarding the study as a whole: The recorded TCR beta diversity per million T cells decreased in a roughly linear manner with age. In long-lived donors, naive CD4+ cell counts and diversity exceeded those of aged donors.

Drawing of peripheral blood yielded roughly 9.3 milliliters from each donor. This sequence originates from a woman in her twenties or thirties in good health. Sequencing input: blood. The rearrangement joins TRBV5-1 to TRBJ1-2; 9 nucleotides line up with TRBD1. The CDR3: CASSDGQGTYGYTF. CDR3 DNA: TGCGCCAGCAGCGACGGACAGGGGACCTATGGCTACACCTTC.